One T cell receptor (beta chain) is described in this entry. There are 16 residues in the CDR3. Trimming removed 1 base at V and 0 bases at J, with 9 bases between. Germline assignment: CDR1 SGHVS and CDR2 FNYEAQ. This specimen comes from a study of shared T cell receptors in the human thymus. Only in-frame clones appear in the TCRdb table, and some are missing; sequencing was by immunoSEQ multiplex PCR. The sample includes some 700,000 clones, 80% to 90% of them seen just once. The data were also submitted as part of a second study, on human thymus T cells. That work adds: Donation came from healthy Finnish infants having corrective surgery for congenital heart defects. Thymus specimens were resections from corrective heart surgery. The authors found apparently biased V and J gene usage in thymic and blood repertoires. Related studies found that unrelated individuals share highly overlapping thymic repertoires.

This receptor was taken from a girl under two years old with a congenital heart defect. Input material: thymocytes. The chain carries TRBV7-6 and TRBJ1-4, with D uncertain. This chain's CDR3 is CASSLGSSATNEKLFF. CDR3 sequence (DNA): TGTGCCAGCAGCTTAGGGTCGAGCGCAACTAATGAAAAACTGTTTTTT.